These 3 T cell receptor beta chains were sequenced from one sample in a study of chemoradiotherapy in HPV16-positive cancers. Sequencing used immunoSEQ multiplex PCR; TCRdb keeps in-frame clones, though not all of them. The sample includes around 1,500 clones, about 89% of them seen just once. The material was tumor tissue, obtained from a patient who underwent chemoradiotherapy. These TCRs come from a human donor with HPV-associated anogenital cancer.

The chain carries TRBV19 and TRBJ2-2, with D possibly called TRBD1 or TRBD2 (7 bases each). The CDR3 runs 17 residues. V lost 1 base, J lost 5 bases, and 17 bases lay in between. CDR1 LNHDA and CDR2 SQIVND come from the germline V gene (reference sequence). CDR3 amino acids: CASSIGMTGRGTGELFF. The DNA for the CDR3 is TGTGCCAGTAGTATAGGAATGACAGGGAGGGGGACCGGGGAGCTGTTTTTT.

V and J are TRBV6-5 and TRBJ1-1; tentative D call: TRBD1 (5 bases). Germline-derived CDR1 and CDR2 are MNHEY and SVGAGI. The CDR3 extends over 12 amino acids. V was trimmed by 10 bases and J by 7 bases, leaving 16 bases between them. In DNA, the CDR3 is TGTGCCACCCGGCGACAGTTTTTTGAAGCTTTCTTT. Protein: CATRRQFFEAFF.

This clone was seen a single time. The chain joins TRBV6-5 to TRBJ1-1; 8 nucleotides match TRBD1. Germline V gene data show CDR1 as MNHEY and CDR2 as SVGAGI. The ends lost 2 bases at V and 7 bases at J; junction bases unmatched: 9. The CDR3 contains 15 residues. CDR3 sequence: CASSYIGTGGDEAFF. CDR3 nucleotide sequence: TGTGCCAGCAGTTACATCGGGACAGGAGGGGATGAAGCTTTCTTT.